The next 2 T cell receptor beta chains were all read from a single sample in a study of cytomegalovirus exposure and HLA in healthy donors. A multiplex PCR was run with 60 Vbeta primers and 13 Jbeta primers. Assay: immunoSEQ multiplex PCR; the TCRdb copy retains only in-frame clones and omits some. The sample's table shows just over 80,000 clones. Sequenced input: PBMCs. The source of these receptors is a woman in her thirties in good health and CMV-seronegative.

The chain has TRBV5-1 and TRBJ2-1, with D tentatively TRBD2 (6 bases). In germline, CDR1 is SGHRS, CDR2 YFSETQ. CDR3 length equals 15 residues. Trimming shortened V by 0 bases and J by 3 bases, and 10 bases separated the two germline ends. CDR3 bases: TGCGCCAGCAGCTTGGAGGCTAGCGTCTACAATGAGCAGTTCTTC. Translating it yields CASSLEASVYNEQFF.

The rearrangement links TRBV2 to TRBJ2-2, with unresolved D. The CDR3 runs 13 residues. Germline CDR1 SNHLY, CDR2 FYNNEI. V was pared by 6 bases and J by 1 base, with 6 bases between. CDR3 residues: CASRVENTGELFF. In nucleotides, the CDR3 is TGTGCCAGCAGGGTAGAGAACACCGGGGAGCTGTTTTTT. The full variable domain, completed using reference TRBV2 and TRBJ2-2, is EPEVTQTPSHQVTQMGQEVILRCVPISNHLYFYWYRQILGQKVEFLVSFYNNEISEKSEIFDDQFSVERPDGSNFTLKIRSTKLEDSAMYFCASRVENTGELFFGEGSRLTVL.